This is a list of T cell receptor beta chains from one sample in a study of blood T cell repertoires in COVID-19. Assay used: immunoSEQ multiplex PCR; TCRdb lists only in-frame clones, some missing. The sample consists of about 86,000 clones, roughly 83% of them appearing once. The source material was peripheral blood. The receptors stem from a woman at least 80 years old with active or convalescent COVID-19. Both conserved end residues are part of each CDR3. D genes are given only for firm matches. Only some rows state a clone size, as once, few, many or a class for expanded clones.

j_gene,v_gene,d_gene,abundance,CDR3nt,CDR3aa
TRBJ1-2,TRBV28,TRBD1,-,TGTGCCAGCAGTTTACCCAACCCCGGACAGGGGTACGGCTACACCTTC,CASSLPNPGQGYGYTF
TRBJ1-1,TRBV6-5,TRBD1,once,TGTGCCAGCAAAGGGGGCTCTGAAGCTTTCTTT,CASKGGSEAFF
TRBJ1-5,TRBV19,-,-,TGTGCCAGTACCCTCGAATCCACAGGGCTCAATCAGCCCCAGCATTTT,CASTLESTGLNQPQHF
TRBJ2-1,TRBV11-3,-,-,TGTGCCAGCAGCTCGGGGATTGAGCAGTTCTTC,CASSSGIEQFF
TRBJ2-3,TRBV29-1,-,-,TGCAGCGTTCGGGAACGGGCTAGCACAGATACGCAGTATTTT,CSVRERASTDTQYF
TRBJ2-1,TRBV10-1,TRBD2,-,TGCGCCAGCACCGCCGGACTAGCGGGCGATGAGCAGTTCTTC,CASTAGLAGDEQFF
TRBJ2-3,TRBV5-6,-,-,TGTGCCAGCAGCCGCACTAGCACAGATACGCAGTATTTT,CASSRTSTDTQYF
TRBJ1-4,TRBV3-1/TRBV3-2,-,-,TGTGCCAGCAGTCGCACCCGGGGTGAAAAACTGTTTTTT,CASSRTRGEKLFF
TRBJ2-1,TRBV28,TRBD2,-,TGTGCCAGCAGTGCTAGCGGAGTAATTTACAATGAGCAGTTCTTC,CASSASGVIYNEQFF
TRBJ2-3,TRBV2,-,once,TGTGCCAGCAGTGGAGTATATCCAGATACGCAGTATTTT,CASSGVYPDTQYF
TRBJ2-1,TRBV29-1,TRBD1,-,TGCAGCGTCGCGGCGACAGGGAAACACAATGAGCAGTTCTTC,CSVAATGKHNEQFF
TRBJ2-5,TRBV27,-,-,TGTGCCAGCAGTGCTCGGAATACAGGGAGATACCAAGAGACCCAGTACTTC,CASSARNTGRYQETQYF
TRBJ2-5,TRBV19,-,once,TGTGCCAGTACCTCCCCGGGGGAGACCCAGTACTTC,CASTSPGETQYF
TRBJ1-3,TRBV5-1,-,-,TGCGCCAGCAGCCCGGGACAAACTTTCTCTGGAAACACCATATATTTT,CASSPGQTFSGNTIYF
TRBJ2-3,TRBV11-2,TRBD2,once,TGTGCCAGCAGCTTAGGTACAGCGGGGGGGCAAGATACGCAGTATTTT,CASSLGTAGGQDTQYF
TRBJ1-2,TRBV28,TRBD1,-,TGTGCCAGCAGTCTGCCGGGACAGGGGAGGTCCAACTATGGCTACACCTTC,CASSLPGQGRSNYGYTF
TRBJ1-2,TRBV4-3,-,-,TGCGCCAGCAGCCAAGAAGCTCACTATGGCTACACCTTC,CASSQEAHYGYTF
TRBJ1-1,TRBV11-2,TRBD1,-,TGTGCCAGCAGGTCACCCGGACAGGGGGCGATAGTAACTGAAGCTTTCTTT,CASRSPGQGAIVTEAFF
TRBJ2-3,TRBV28,TRBD2,-,TGTGCCAGCAGTCCCCCCGTATGGAGCGGGAGCCCAGATACGCAGTATTTT,CASSPPVWSGSPDTQYF
TRBJ1-1,TRBV27,-,few,TGTGCCAGCGTCGACTACGGAAGAGGGACTGAAGCTTTCTTT,CASVDYGRGTEAFF
TRBJ1-4,TRBV14,TRBD1,once,TGTGCCAGCAGCCCCTTGGGACAGGGAAGTGAAAAACTGTTTTTT,CASSPLGQGSEKLFF
TRBJ2-6,TRBV7-6,-,-,TGTGCCAGCAGCTTACAGGCTCTCACTGGGGCCAACGTCCTGACTTTC,CASSLQALTGANVLTF
TRBJ2-7,TRBV18,-,-,TGTGCCAGCTCACCCGGGGGATCTATCTACGAGCAGTACTTC,CASSPGGSIYEQYF
TRBJ2-7,TRBV11-2,-,-,TGTGCCAGCAGCTTAGGGTCGGGGGCCTACGAGCAGTACTTC,CASSLGSGAYEQYF
TRBJ1-1,TRBV18,-,-,TGTGCCAGCTCCCCCCAGACTGAAGCTTTCTTT,CASSPQTEAFF
TRBJ2-7,TRBV18,TRBD2,-,TGTGCCAGCTCACCCTCGGGGGGGGTCTACGAGCAGTACTTC,CASSPSGGVYEQYF
TRBJ2-3,TRBV5-1,-,once,TGCGCCAGCAGCCGTGCTGGGACACTGTCCTCCGATACGCAGTATTTT,CASSRAGTLSSDTQYF
TRBJ2-7,TRBV2,-,-,TGTGCCAGCATGGACAGACAAGCCTACGAGCAGTACTTC,CASMDRQAYEQYF
TRBJ2-3,TRBV10-3,TRBD2,once,TGTGCCACTCGGACTAGCGGGGGGACAGATACGCAGTATTTT,CATRTSGGTDTQYF
TRBJ2-7,TRBV7-9,-,-,TGTGCCAGCAGCTTAGTCGGCGGCTACGAGCAGTACTTC,CASSLVGGYEQYF
TRBJ1-1,TRBV7-9,TRBD1,-,TGTGCCAGCAATGGACAGGGTGAGGGCACTGAAGCTTTCTTT,CASNGQGEGTEAFF
TRBJ2-7,TRBV10-3,-,-,TGTGCCATCAGTGCGGGGGACAGCTCCTACGAGCAGTACTTC,CAISAGDSSYEQYF
TRBJ2-1,TRBV30,TRBD2,-,TGTGCCTGGACTGAGGGACTAGCGGGGAATGAGCAGTTCTTC,CAWTEGLAGNEQFF
TRBJ1-2,TRBV3-1/TRBV3-2,-,-,TGTGCCAGCAGCCAACGAGAGACAGGTGGCTACACCTTC,CASSQRETGGYTF
TRBJ2-7,TRBV11-3,-,-,TGTGCCAGCAGCTTAGGATCGGCCTACGAGCAGTACTTC,CASSLGSAYEQYF
TRBJ1-1,TRBV19,-,-,TGTGCCAGTATGTTAAACACTGAAGCTTTCTTT,CASMLNTEAFF
TRBJ1-6,TRBV4-1,TRBD1,-,TGCGCCAGCAGCCGCACACAGGGGCGTGGGAGTTCACCCCTCCACTTT,CASSRTQGRGSSPLHF
TRBJ2-3,TRBV6-5,-,-,TGTGCCAGCGGCCGGGGAGCGATAACAGATACGCAGTATTTT,CASGRGAITDTQYF
TRBJ1-2,TRBV6-5,TRBD1,-,TGTGCCAGCAGCAGAACAGGGGGATATGGCTACACCTTC,CASSRTGGYGYTF
TRBJ2-3,TRBV10-2,-,once,TGCGCCAGCAGTGAGTTGGCGTTGTTAGCGATTTGGGGCACAGATACGCAGTATTTT,CASSELALLAIWGTDTQYF
TRBJ2-7,TRBV28,TRBD2,-,TGTGCCAGCACGACGGCGGGGGGGGGCAGGTACGAGCAGTACTTC,CASTTAGGGRYEQYF
TRBJ1-2,TRBV7-8,TRBD1,-,TGTGCCAGCAGCGTAGACAGGGGTAACTATGGCTACACCTTC,CASSVDRGNYGYTF
TRBJ2-3,TRBV29-1,-,-,TGCAGCGTTGGGGTAGCTTCCTATACGCAGTATTTT,CSVGVASYTQYF
TRBJ1-5,TRBV15,-,-,TGTGCCACCAGCAGAGATCTTGGGGAGGATCAGCCCCAGCATTTT,CATSRDLGEDQPQHF
TRBJ2-3,TRBV19,-,-,TGTGCCAGTAGTACAGGGCCAGATACGCAGTATTTT,CASSTGPDTQYF
TRBJ2-1,TRBV6-2/TRBV6-3,-,-,TGTGCCAGCAGTTATAGGATGTCCCGAGAGCGGAGCTCCTACAATGAGCAGTTCTTC,CASSYRMSRERSSYNEQFF
TRBJ1-2,TRBV27,-,few,TGTGCCAGCAGTTTATGGGCAGGGAGGGATGGCTACACCTTC,CASSLWAGRDGYTF
TRBJ2-7,TRBV19,-,-,TGTGCCAGTAGTATCGTGAGTTCCTACGAGCAGTACTTC,CASSIVSSYEQYF
TRBJ2-7,TRBV18,-,-,TGTGCCAGCTCACCACCCGGGAAAAAATACGAGCAGTACTTC,CASSPPGKKYEQYF
TRBJ2-7,TRBV10-2,TRBD1,-,TGCGCCAGCAGTGACTCCGGGACAGGATACTACGAGCAGTACTTC,CASSDSGTGYYEQYF
TRBJ2-7,TRBV28,-,-,TGTGCCAGCAGTTTCCGGGGAGTTAAGCAGTACTTC,CASSFRGVKQYF
TRBJ2-4,TRBV7-2,-,-,TGTGCCAGCAGCTCCAGGACTGGGTCAAACATTCAGTACTTC,CASSSRTGSNIQYF